The T cell receptor beta chain described here comes from a study of CD8 T cells in ankylosing spondylitis. The CDR3 sequence is 12 residues long. Germline loops: CDR1 DFQATT, CDR2 SNEGSKA (reference sequence). V lost 3 bases and J 0 bases, leaving 6 bases between the germline ends. Comment on this clonotype: The antigen is unknown.

Study-level findings and limits: Peripheral blood held disease-linked clones only at relatively low frequency, and these were CD8+.

With molecular barcodes, quantitative 5'-RACE was used to make the TCR beta libraries. TCRdb re-derived calls from the 5' RACE reads in MiXCR, one entry per CDR3 protein. Among 300,000 to 400,000 distinct CDR3 sequences listed, over 12% were seen once. This receptor was obtained from a male donor with ankylosing spondylitis or in good health (not recorded which). Sequencing was carried out using blood, either unsorted or a sorted T cell fraction (not recorded which). The V call is TRBV20-1, the J call TRBJ2-7; D ambiguous. CDR3 bases: TGCAGTGCTAGTGGCTTCTCCTACGAGCAGTACTTC. This translates into CSASGFSYEQYF.